These 25 T cell receptor beta chains originate from one sample sequenced in a study of blood T cell repertoires in COVID-19. Data came from immunoSEQ multiplex PCR; TCRdb stores just in-frame clones and leaves some out. The table lists a few hundred thousand clones, approximately 86% of them singletons. Sample: peripheral blood. The receptors originated from a man aged 35-49 years who had recovered from COVID-19.

J is TRBJ2-5 and V is TRBV18; 9 nucleotides agree with TRBD2. The CDR3 contains 13 residues. Germline trimming cut 5 bases from V and 5 bases from J; bases unmatched to any gene: 3. CDR1 KGHSH and CDR2 LQKENI come from the germline V gene. The CDR3 is CASSGLAGETQYF. Here the CDR3 DNA reads TGTGCCAGCTCAGGCCTAGCGGGGGAGACCCAGTACTTC. The full variable domain, completed using reference TRBV18 and TRBJ2-5, is NAGVMQNPRHLVRRRGQEARLRCSPMKGHSHVYWYRQLPEEGLKFMVYLQKENIIDESGMPKERFSAEFPKEGPSILRIQQVVRGDSAAYFCASSGLAGETQYFGPGTRLLVL.

The chain couples TRBV19 to TRBJ2-3; 7 bases line up with TRBD2. V dropped 0 bases and J dropped 7; count of bases not matched to a gene: 7. The CDR3 length is 15 residues. Germline-derived CDR1 and CDR2 are LNHDA and SQIVND (reference sequence). The DNA for the CDR3 is TGTGCCAGTAGTATAGACAGCGGGAACGGGAATACGCAGTATTTT. Residues: CASSIDSGNGNTQYF.

V and J are TRBV7-6 and TRBJ2-1; maybe TRBD2 (6 bases). V was cut by 1 base and J by 5 bases, with 15 bases left in between. This CDR3 is built from 16 residues. Germline loops: CDR1 SGHVS, CDR2 FNYEAQ. In DNA form, the CDR3 reads TGTGCCAGCAGCTTAGGGCCGGGACTGGGAAACAATGAGCAGTTCTTC. This gives the protein CASSLGPGLGNNEQFF.

The V call is TRBV9, the J call TRBJ2-7; TRBD2 agrees at 8 bases. Trimming cost V 0 bases and J 7 bases; bases outside gene matches: 9. This CDR3 region has 15 residues. CDR1 and CDR2 from the germline V gene are SGDLS and YYNGEE. CDR3 region: CASSVAVGGAGEQYF. DNA for the CDR3: TGTGCCAGCAGCGTAGCCGTCGGGGGGGCCGGAGAGCAGTACTTC.

V and J are TRBV4-2 and TRBJ2-3, with D tentatively TRBD2 (5 bases). CDR3 size: 14 residues. In germline, CDR1 is LGHNA, CDR2 YNFKEQ. The ends were cut back, 0 bases at V and 6 bases at J, with 10 bases in the middle. In DNA form, the CDR3 reads TGTGCCAGCAGCCAAGACCGCGGGCCGGATACGCAGTATTTT. This codes for CASSQDRGPDTQYF.

The V and J genes are TRBV7-6 and TRBJ2-7, with 9 bases identical to TRBD1. The CDR3 has 15 amino acids. Germline V gene data show CDR1 as SGHVS and CDR2 as FNYEAQ. J lost 1 base, V lost 4 bases, and 5 bases had no gene match. In DNA, the CDR3 is TGTGCCAGCAGCTCCGGACAGGGGCTTTCCTACGAGCAGTACTTC. Translated, it gives CASSSGQGLSYEQYF. The full variable domain, with the rest looked up from reference TRBV7-6 and TRBJ2-7, is GAGVSQSPRYKVTKRGQDVALRCDPISGHVSLYWYRQALGQGPEFLTYFNYEAQQDKSGLPNDRFSAERPEGSISTLTIQRTEQRDSAMYRCASSSGQGLSYEQYFGPGTRLTVT.

The chain links TRBV5-1 to TRBJ1-1, with a tentative D call TRBD1 (5 bases). V was pared by 1 base and J by 5 bases, with 15 bases between. CDR1 is SGHRS and CDR2 is YFSETQ in the germline V gene. The CDR3 contains 15 residues. In nucleotides, the CDR3 is TGCGCCAGCAGCTTGTTAGGGGTAAGGGAAACTGAAGCTTTCTTT. Residues: CASSLLGVRETEAFF.

The chain uses TRBV5-5 and TRBJ1-4; the D gene is possibly TRBD1 (6 bases). Germline V gives CDR1 SGHKS, CDR2 YYEKEE (reference sequence). Trimming stripped 5 bases from V and 3 bases from J, with 14 bases between. The CDR3 is made up of 15 amino acids. The CDR3 DNA follows: TGTGCCAGCAGACCATTAACAGGGCCTAATGAAAAACTGTTTTTT. As protein: CASRPLTGPNEKLFF. Combining the CDR3 with reference TRBV5-5 and TRBJ1-4 gives the whole variable domain DAGVTQSPTHLIKTRGQQVTLRCSPISGHKSVSWYQQVLGQGPQFIFQYYEKEERGRGNFPDRFSARQFPNYSSELNVNALLLGDSALYLCASRPLTGPNEKLFFGSGTQLSVL.

This chain links TRBV29-1 with TRBJ2-7; 7 bases agree with TRBD1. Losses at the gene ends were 7 bases for V and 4 bases for J; bases not matched to a gene: 10. Per the germline V gene, CDR1 is SQVTM and CDR2 is ANQGSEA. The CDR3 is made up of 13 amino acids. CDR3 coding DNA: TGCAGCGCAAGGACAGGTTTCACTTACGAGCAGTACTTC. It translates to CSARTGFTYEQYF.

This clone was seen a single time. This chain joins TRBV27 and TRBJ1-1; D call uncertain. This CDR3 is built from 14 residues. The V end lost 7 bases, the J end lost 1 base, and 13 bases lay between the germline ends. The germline V gene encodes CDR1 MNHEY and CDR2 SMNVEV (reference sequence). The chain's CDR3 is CASKILAGNTEAFF. The CDR3 nucleotides read TGTGCCAGCAAGATATTGGCGGGGAACACTGAAGCTTTCTTT.

The chain employs TRBV10-1 and TRBJ2-1; weak D call: TRBD2 (6 bases). Looked up from germline, CDR1 is WNHNN and CDR2 is SYGVQD (reference sequence). This CDR3 is 19 amino acids long. Trimming removed 2 bases from V and 0 bases from J, with 20 bases in between. DNA for the CDR3: TGCGCCAGCAGTGAGGGCACTAAATCGGGGGTGAGCTCCTACAATGAGCAGTTCTTC. Translating it yields CASSEGTKSGVSSYNEQFF.

The chain is built from TRBV4-3 and TRBJ2-6; the D is unclear. CDR1 is LGHNA and CDR2 is YSLEER in the germline V gene. V gave up 1 base and J gave up 4 bases, with 5 bases separating them. CDR3 size: 14 residues. The CDR3, as DNA: TGCGCCAGCAGCCAAGTTCTGGGGGCCAACGTCCTGACTTTC. Translating gives CASSQVLGANVLTF.

DNA of the CDR3: TGTGCCACCCGGAGGGGACAGGCCTACGAGCAGTACTTC. Encoded protein: CATRRGQAYEQYF. The V and J genes are TRBV19 and TRBJ2-7; 8 bases match TRBD1. V was clipped by 10 bases and J by 2 bases; unmatched bases: 7. CDR3 length: 13 residues. Germline V lookup: CDR1 LNHDA, CDR2 SQIVND (reference sequence).

The J gene is TRBJ2-1, the V gene TRBV5-1; 9 bases are a match to TRBD2. The CDR3 runs to 17 residues. Per the germline V gene, CDR1 is SGHRS and CDR2 is YFSETQ. Trimming at V came to 4 bases and at J to 7 bases, leaving 15 bases not matched to a gene. The CDR3 region is CASSLLRLAGLANEQFF. CDR3 bases: TGCGCCAGCAGCCTGCTCCGGTTGGCTGGACTAGCGAATGAGCAGTTCTTC.

V and J are TRBV30 and TRBJ2-1; tentative D call: TRBD1 (5 bases). Germline assignment: CDR1 GTSNPN and CDR2 SVGIG (reference sequence). V lost 2 bases and J lost 9, with 11 bases in between. This CDR3 region has 12 residues. CDR3 nucleotide sequence: TGTGCCTGGAGTAAAGGCCAGGGTGAGCAGTTCTTC. This sequence encodes CAWSKGQGEQFF.

The J gene is TRBJ2-1, the V gene TRBV24-1; 8 positions agree with TRBD2. The CDR3 totals 16 residues. From germline, CDR1 is KGHDR and CDR2 SFDVKD. The junction had 11 bases not matched to a gene; V was cut back by 6 bases and J by 5 bases. CDR3 sequence: CATSPGERGLHNEQFF. DNA for the CDR3: TGTGCCACCAGTCCTGGGGAGCGGGGGTTGCACAATGAGCAGTTCTTC.

The V call is TRBV25-1, the J call TRBJ1-1; 9 bases fit TRBD1. The CDR3 runs to 15 residues. CDR1 is MGHDK and CDR2 is SYGVNS in the germline V gene. CDR3 protein: CATKRTGVMNTEAFF. The CDR3 nucleotides read TGTGCTACCAAGAGGACAGGGGTCATGAACACTGAAGCTTTCTTT.

The sample holds one count of this clone. V gene TRBV10-3 combines with J gene TRBJ1-2; D not resolved. Per germline, CDR1 ENHRY and CDR2 SYGVKD. The CDR3 loop spans 12 amino acids. Trimming pared 11 bases from V and 1 base from J, leaving 11 bases between. Written as DNA, the CDR3 is TGTGCCGTCCCCGCACTTAACTATGGCTACACCTTC. Its translation: CAVPALNYGYTF.

The gene calls are TRBV12-3 or TRBV12-4 and TRBJ2-7, with TRBD1 matching over 9 bases. J gave up 6 bases and V 3 bases, and 3 bases lay outside the gene matches. The CDR3 is 13 amino acids. CDR3 amino acids: CASSLGQGSEQYF. The DNA of the CDR3 is TGTGCCAGCAGTTTGGGACAGGGCTCCGAGCAGTACTTC.

The CDR3: CASSTRLAGDNTGELFF. CDR3 sequence (DNA): TGTGCCAGCAGTACCCGACTAGCGGGAGATAACACCGGGGAGCTGTTTTTT. The V call is TRBV2, the J call TRBJ2-2; 12 bases are shared with TRBD2. Unmatched junction bases numbered 6, after V lost 5 bases and J lost 2 bases. The CDR3 has 17 amino acids. The germline V gene has CDR1 SNHLY and CDR2 FYNNEI.

This clone was seen only once. The CDR3 spells CASHPSGMNGDTQYF. DNA of the CDR3: TGTGCCAGCCATCCGAGCGGGATGAACGGAGATACGCAGTATTTT. V is TRBV7-9 and J is TRBJ2-3; 7 bases map to TRBD2. V shed 8 bases and J 5 bases; nucleotides not matched to a gene: 13. The CDR3 length is 15 residues. Germline V gene lookup returns CDR1 SEHNR and CDR2 FQNEAQ (reference sequence).

The chain combines TRBV7-9 with TRBJ2-1; TRBD2 matches at 7 bases. V trimming: 4 bases; J trimming: 3 bases; junction bases outside the gene matches: 6. CDR3 length equals 15 residues. The V gene's germline CDR1 is SEHNR and CDR2 FQNEAQ (reference sequence). The DNA for the CDR3 is TGTGCCAGCAGCTCGCGGGGGAGAAACTACAATGAGCAGTTCTTC. The encoded protein is CASSSRGRNYNEQFF. Using reference TRBV7-9 and TRBJ2-1 for the parts outside the CDR3, the full variable domain is DTGVSQNPRHKITKRGQNVTFRCDPISEHNRLYWYRQTLGQGPEFLTYFQNEAQLEKSRLLSDRFSAERPKGSFSTLEIQRTEQGDSAMYLCASSSRGRNYNEQFFGPGTRLTVL.

V usage is TRBV29-1 and J usage is TRBJ1-6; the D gene is possibly TRBD1 (5 bases). CDR3 length: 15 residues. Deletions cut 7 bases from V and 0 bases from J, with 13 bases between. Germline V gene data show CDR1 as SQVTM and CDR2 as ANQGSEA. CDR3 DNA sequence: TGCAGCGCCAGGGTCGAAAGCTCCTATAATTCACCCCTCCACTTT. Its protein product is CSARVESSYNSPLHF.

This clone has more than one count but fewer than ten. The V gene is TRBV5-1, the J gene TRBJ1-1, with D uncertain. Trimming stripped 4 bases from V and 4 bases from J, with 14 bases between. Germline loops: CDR1 SGHRS, CDR2 YFSETQ. The CDR3 extends over 14 amino acids. The CDR3 sequence is CASSPELSGTEAFF. The CDR3, as DNA: TGCGCCAGCAGCCCCGAGCTGAGTGGCACTGAAGCTTTCTTT. Together with reference TRBV5-1 and TRBJ1-1, the CDR3 gives the full variable domain: KAGVTQTPRYLIKTRGQQVTLSCSPISGHRSVSWYQQTPGQGLQFLFEYFSETQRNKGNFPGRFSGRQFSNSRSEMNVSTLELGDSALYLCASSPELSGTEAFFGQGTRLTVV.

The rearrangement links TRBV13 to TRBJ1-1, with TRBD1 matching over 8 bases. Germline CDR1 reads PRHDT; CDR2 reads FYEKMQ (reference sequence). The CDR3 totals 16 residues. V lost 2 bases and J lost 11; bases outside the gene matches: 16. As DNA, the CDR3 is TGTGCCAGCAGCTTACAGGGGGCAAATGTAGGAAGGGGGGCTTTCTTT. Translating it yields CASSLQGANVGRGAFF.